This T cell receptor (beta chain) was sequenced for a study of memory CD4+ T cells and cytomegalovirus serostatus (dated by TCRdb to about 2019). For the wider study: The cohort comprised 33 healthy Belgian adults, 9 CMV seropositive and some 24 CMV seronegative. CD4+ memory TCRbeta repertoires of a Belgian cohort with known cytomegalovirus serostatus were sequenced in order to replicate a published TCR-based CMV serostatus classifier.

A FACSAria II was used to sort memory CD4+ T cells, defined as single viable CD3+CD4+CD8-CD45RO+ cells. To determine CMV serostatus, a Roche Elecsys assay was used that detects serum IgG against CMV pp150, pp28, p38 and p52. Once the samples were thawed, total CD4+ T cells were enriched through positive selection using CD4 magnetic microbeads. The samples came from a separate study whose specific focus was interrogating the CD4+ T cell memory repertoire. Peripheral blood mononuclear cells were isolated and cryopreserved according to standard operating procedures, and serum was kept at -80 degrees C. Staining used CD3-PerCP (BW264/56), CD4-APC (RPA-T4), CD45RO-PE (UCHT1) and CD8-Pacific Orange (3B5) antibodies, with Sytox blue excluding non-viable cells. What the work shows at the level of the full study, not this receptor alone: A median bootstrapped AUC of around 0.95 with a 95% CI of 0.76-1.00 was achieved on the Belgian cohort by the original-framework classifier. CMV serostatus prediction reached a median bootstrapped AUC of 0.95 with the original framework and 0.85 to 0.91 with a US-trained random forest. The results were interpreted as suggesting that the CMV-associated TCR signature is mostly present in the CD4+ memory repertoire. Of around 150 previously reported CMV-associated TCRbeta sequences, over 65 appeared in the CD4+ memory repertoires, each in one to five individuals. Only CD4+CD45RO+ memory cells were sequenced, in contrast to the original study, in which naive and memory CD4+ and CD8+ populations were covered.

Notes on this clone: What antigen it recognizes has not been identified. The record has no base qualities; no much larger clone is one base away.

Genomic DNA was extracted from sorted cells with the Quick-DNA Microprep Kit. TCRbeta DNA was amplified with the immunoSEQ hsTCRbeta kit following the manufacturer's protocol. TCRbeta libraries were sequenced on an Illumina MiSeq instrument. For the original study's pipeline: Following removal of out-of-frame sequences, 2,204,828 distinct TCRbeta sequences were retained, with an average of around 70,000 per individual. Each individual was scored using the number of 164 previously reported CMV-associated TCRbeta sequences that the individual carried and the total number of productive distinct TCRbeta sequences. A beta-binomial model was reimplemented in Python, and random forests from scikit-learn, run with default parameters, were trained on data from the US cohort. Classifier performance on the Belgian cohort was summarized as median AUC with percentile confidence intervals over 10,000 bootstrap iterations. Here the immuneACCESS table is served through TCRdb, limited to in-frame sequences with V and J called. Missing clones are a known gap in these copies; in checked studies unresolved V genes cover under half, and the rest lacks a known reason. The V and J calls and clone size are taken from that table; D and trimming were inferred from the DNA. Recorded for this sample are 80,000 to 100,000 clones; about 80% of them occurred a single time. The ten largest make up roughly 4% of the sample.

The germline V gene encodes CDR1 MNHEY and CDR2 SMNVEV (reference sequence). The CDR3 covers 13 residues, taking in both the cysteine and the phenylalanine. Only the CDR3 DNA stays, 39 bases, in frame from base 1. V is reduced by 2 bases and J by 7 bases, leaving a spacing of 8 bases between them. The sequenced sample was memory CD4+ T cells from blood. This sequence originates from an adult in good health and CMV-seropositive. The V and J segments used are TRBV27 and TRBJ2-2; possibly the D gene is TRBD2, per 5 matching bases. The encoded CDR3 is CASSLNGGGELFF. The DNA sequence is as follows: TGTGCCAGCAGTTTAAATGGAGGCGGGGAGCTGTTTTTT.